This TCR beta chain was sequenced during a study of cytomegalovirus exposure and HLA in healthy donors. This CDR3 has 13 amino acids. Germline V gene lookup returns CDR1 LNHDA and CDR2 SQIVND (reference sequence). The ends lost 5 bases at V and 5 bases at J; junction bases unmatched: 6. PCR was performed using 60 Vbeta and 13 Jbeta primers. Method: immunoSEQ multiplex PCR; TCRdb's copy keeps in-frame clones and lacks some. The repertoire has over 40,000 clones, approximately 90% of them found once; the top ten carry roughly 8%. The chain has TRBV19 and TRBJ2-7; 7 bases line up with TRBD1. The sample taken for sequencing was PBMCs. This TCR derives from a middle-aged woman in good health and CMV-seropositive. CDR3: CASSVDRTNEQYF. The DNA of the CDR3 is TGTGCCAGTAGTGTGGACAGGACCAACGAGCAGTACTTC.